The 2 T cell receptor beta chains given below trace back to one sample, sequenced in a study of PD-1 blockade in classical Hodgkin lymphoma. Time point denoted: cycle 4 day 1 (C4D1), after around six weeks of nivolumab. In every patient, relapse followed autologous stem cell transplantation, while exposure to brentuximab vedotin differed. Method: immunoSEQ multiplex PCR; TCRdb's copy keeps in-frame clones and lacks some. The table lists just under 65,000 clones, 85% to 95% of them singletons. Sample: peripheral blood mononuclear cells (PBMCs), taken before the fourth cycle of nivolumab. Every receptor here comes from a human donor with classical Hodgkin lymphoma.

V gene TRBV20-1 combines with J gene TRBJ2-7; D is uncertain. The CDR3 has 10 amino acids. The germline CDR1 and CDR2 sequences are DFQATT and SNEGSKA (reference sequence). V lost 3 bases to trimming and J lost 3 bases, with 3 bases between them. The CDR3: CSASYYEQYF. CDR3 DNA sequence: TGCAGTGCTAGCTACTACGAGCAGTACTTC.

The genes are TRBV27 and TRBJ2-7; TRBD1 agrees at 9 bases. The germline V gene encodes CDR1 MNHEY and CDR2 SMNVEV (reference sequence). The CDR3 runs to 16 residues. The ends lost 6 bases at V and 2 bases at J; junction bases unmatched: 11. CDR3 region: CASSRTGATLPYEQYF. CDR3 coding DNA: TGTGCCAGCAGCCGGACAGGGGCTACTCTCCCCTACGAGCAGTACTTC.